This T cell receptor beta chain stems from a study of identical twins. The germline gives CDR1 MNHEY, CDR2 SMNVEV (reference sequence). V gave up 6 bases and J gave up 1 base, with 9 bases separating them. This CDR3 contains 13 residues. TCRdb re-analysed the 5' RACE reads in MiXCR, keeping a single row per CDR3 protein. The table records about 200,000 distinct CDR3 sequences, approximately 15% of them present only once. The same data also went into a second study, on T cells expressing NK-cell markers. As that report states: Investigators obtained TCR beta repertoires from sorted CD3+CD56+NKG2C+, CD3+CD56+NKG2C- and CD3+CD56-NKG2C+ T cells. The share of CD8+ T cells held by dominant NKG2C+ clonotypes was roughly 1.0-8% in several donors.

The sample comprised CD8+ T cells sorted from blood. This clonotype was obtained from a woman under 30 in good health. This chain connects TRBV27 to TRBJ1-1, with D perhaps TRBD1 (6 bases). The DNA for the CDR3 is TGTGCCAGCAGAGGGGGTACGAACACTGAAGCTTTCTTT. Protein sequence: CASRGGTNTEAFF.